This T cell receptor (beta chain) emerged from a study of identical twins. In this sample, this clonotype turned up a few times. TCRdb used MiXCR to reprocess the 5' RACE reads, holding one entry per CDR3 protein. The data show roughly 540,000 distinct CDR3 sequences, 22% seen once. The germline gives CDR1 GTSNPN, CDR2 SVGIG (reference sequence). V lost 1 base and J 11 bases, leaving 15 bases between the germline ends. CDR3 length equals 13 residues. These data are also associated with another study on T cells expressing NK-cell markers. That study reports: Out of eight donors sequenced, seven tested HCMV-seropositive and the remaining one seronegative. Whether expanded NKG2C+ T cell clones recognized HCMV stayed uncertain.

The specimen was CD4+ T cells sorted from blood. This chain connects TRBV30 to TRBJ2-1, with D perhaps TRBD2 (6 bases). This TCR came from a woman aged 18-30 years in good health. The CDR3 nucleotides read TGTGCCTGGAGTGGGGGGACTTTTCTTCAGCAGTTCTTC. Its protein is CAWSGGTFLQQFF.